Each of the 18 T cell receptor beta chains below was sequenced from the same sample in a study of cytomegalovirus exposure and HLA in healthy donors. PCR was performed using 60 Vbeta and 13 Jbeta primers. Some clones are missing from TCRdb's copy, which holds only in-frame ones; the method was immunoSEQ multiplex PCR. Recorded for this sample: about 48,000 clones. The sample consisted of PBMCs. These receptors all stem from a male donor in good health and CMV-seropositive.

The chain employs TRBV18 and TRBJ1-5; D is uncertain. The CDR3 is made up of 12 amino acids. Trimming shortened V by 4 bases and J by 4 bases, and 5 bases separated the two germline ends. Germline V gene lookup returns CDR1 KGHSH and CDR2 LQKENI. The CDR3 nucleotides read TGTGCCAGCTCACTACGGAATCAGCCCCAGCATTTT. This sequence encodes CASSLRNQPQHF. Together with reference TRBV18 and TRBJ1-5, the CDR3 gives the full variable domain: NAGVMQNPRHLVRRRGQEARLRCSPMKGHSHVYWYRQLPEEGLKFMVYLQKENIIDESGMPKERFSAEFPKEGPSILRIQQVVRGDSAAYFCASSLRNQPQHFGDGTRLSIL.

The V call is TRBV7-9, the J call TRBJ2-5; D is possibly TRBD2 (6 bases). Trimming removed 8 bases from V and 0 bases from J, with 7 bases in between. Germline CDR1 SEHNR, CDR2 FQNEAQ (reference sequence). The CDR3 totals 12 residues. The CDR3 DNA reads TGTGCCAGCGGGGGGTACCAAGAGACCCAGTACTTC. It is translated as CASGGYQETQYF.

The chain has TRBV5-1 and TRBJ2-7; D unresolved. The V gene's germline CDR1 is SGHRS and CDR2 YFSETQ. Trimming stripped 2 bases from V and 0 bases from J, with 15 bases between. CDR3 length: 16 residues. CDR3 nucleotides: TGCGCCAGCAGCTTTTGGAGTAGGTCCAGCTCCTACGAGCAGTACTTC. Translating it yields CASSFWSRSSSYEQYF.

The chain carries TRBV21-1 and TRBJ1-2. TRBV21-1 counts as a pseudogene. The length of the CDR3 is 13 residues. The CDR3, as DNA: TGTGCCAGCGCCGCTCACCGGGACTATGGCTACACCTTC. This sequence encodes CASAAHRDYGYTF.

The chain carries TRBV11-2 and TRBJ1-1; D might be TRBD1 (5 bases). Germline CDR1 SGHAT, CDR2 FQNNGV. The CDR3 sequence is 16 residues long. The V gene lost 0 bases and the J gene lost 3 bases, with 14 bases spanning the gap. CDR3 region: CASSLEWGRRDTEAFF. Here the CDR3 DNA reads TGTGCCAGCAGCTTAGAGTGGGGCAGGAGGGACACTGAAGCTTTCTTT.

J is TRBJ2-7 and V is TRBV4-1; tentative D call: TRBD1 (6 bases). This CDR3 has 15 amino acids. Deletions cut 0 bases from V and 2 bases from J, with 11 bases between. Germline V gives CDR1 MGHRA, CDR2 YSYEKL. CDR3 region: CASSQERGMAYEQYF. As DNA, the CDR3 is TGCGCCAGCAGCCAAGAAAGGGGGATGGCCTACGAGCAGTACTTC.

The chain has TRBV9 and TRBJ2-7; TRBD1 might be the D (5 bases). The germline V gene has CDR1 SGDLS and CDR2 YYNGEE. The length of the CDR3 is 14 residues. Trimming removed 0 bases at V and 2 bases at J, with 9 bases between. CDR3 DNA: TGTGCCAGCAGCGTAGGGTGGGGCCCCTACGAGCAGTACTTC. This encodes CASSVGWGPYEQYF.

The genes are TRBV4-1 and TRBJ1-5; D gene unclear. There are 13 residues in the CDR3. CDR1 MGHRA and CDR2 YSYEKL come from the germline V gene. V lost 3 bases, J lost 7 bases, and 10 bases lay in between. The CDR3 protein is CASSHTRAQPQHF. CDR3 DNA sequence: TGCGCCAGCAGCCACACTAGGGCGCAGCCCCAGCATTTT.

The gene calls are TRBV6-1 and TRBJ1-5; D perhaps matches TRBD1 (6 bases). Trimming removed 6 bases from V and 2 bases from J, with 11 bases in between. The CDR3 totals 14 residues. CDR1 MNHNS and CDR2 SASEGT come from the germline V gene. The CDR3 is CASSHGQRNQPQHF. The CDR3 coding sequence is TGTGCCAGCAGCCACGGACAGCGCAATCAGCCCCAGCATTTT.

The J gene is TRBJ2-4, the V gene TRBV25-1, with 8 bases matching TRBD1. Trimming took 4 bases from V and 2 from J; bases not matched to a gene: 1. There are 14 residues in the CDR3. Germline V gene sequence: CDR1 MGHDK, CDR2 SYGVNS. For the CDR3, the DNA is TGTGCCAGCAGTGGACAGGGGTCCAAAAACATTCAGTACTTC. As protein: CASSGQGSKNIQYF.

V gene TRBV6-5 combines with J gene TRBJ2-7, with D unclear. The V end lost 5 bases, the J end lost 1 base, and 12 bases lay between the germline ends. This CDR3 region has 14 residues. The germline gives CDR1 MNHEY, CDR2 SVGAGI. CDR3 loop: CASSPMTGSYEQYF. As DNA, the CDR3 is TGTGCCAGCAGTCCCATGACGGGTTCCTACGAGCAGTACTTC.

This sequence joins TRBV27 and TRBJ1-1, with 7 bases matching TRBD1. Looked up from germline, CDR1 is MNHEY and CDR2 is SMNVEV (reference sequence). V was clipped by 6 bases and J by 8 bases; unmatched bases: 6. The length of the CDR3 is 12 residues. CDR3 nucleotide sequence: TGTGCCAGCAGCAAACAGGGGCGCGAAGCTTTCTTT. Amino acid sequence: CASSKQGREAFF.

This rearrangement joins TRBV5-1 to TRBJ1-2; TRBD1 matches at 9 bases. The CDR3 extends over 19 amino acids. Germline V gene sequence: CDR1 SGHRS, CDR2 YFSETQ. V shed 0 bases and J 0 bases; nucleotides not matched to a gene: 12. CDR3 coding DNA: TGCGCCAGCAGCTTGGGCCGCTGGGACAGGGTCGATTCTAACTATGGCTACACCTTC. Its protein is CASSLGRWDRVDSNYGYTF.

The chain has TRBV2 and TRBJ2-7; 12 nucleotides match TRBD1. The CDR3 totals 16 residues. Looked up from germline, CDR1 is SNHLY and CDR2 is FYNNEI. Losses at the gene ends were 9 bases for V and 3 bases for J; bases not matched to a gene: 12. CDR3 sequence reads: CASTTGQGAIVYEQYF. In DNA form, the CDR3 reads TGTGCCAGTACTACGGGACAGGGGGCTATAGTCTACGAGCAGTACTTC.

This chain joins TRBV5-6 and TRBJ2-7; 7 bases agree with TRBD1. The germline V gene encodes CDR1 SGHDT and CDR2 YYEEEE. V was clipped by 0 bases and J by 3 bases; unmatched bases: 3. CDR3 length: 14 residues. The CDR3 is CASSLGDSYYEQYF. The CDR3 DNA follows: TGTGCCAGCAGCTTGGGGGACAGCTACTACGAGCAGTACTTC.

The chain links TRBV7-2 to TRBJ2-7; 9 bases agree with TRBD1. The CDR3 length is 14 residues. Germline values: CDR1 SGHTA, CDR2 FQGNSA. V gave up 5 bases and J gave up 2 bases; unmatched junction bases: 4. The CDR3 DNA is TGTGCCAGCAGCGCGGGACAGGGTCCCTACGAGCAGTACTTC. It specifies CASSAGQGPYEQYF.

The gene calls are TRBV6-6 and TRBJ1-5; D is perhaps TRBD1 (6 bases). The CDR3 spans 15 residues. From germline, CDR1 is MNHNY and CDR2 SVGAGI (reference sequence). Trimming took off 6 bases at V and 2 bases at J, with 14 bases between the two ends. CDR3 loop: CASSIKGVGNQPQHF. The CDR3 DNA reads TGTGCCAGCAGCATAAAGGGGGTTGGCAATCAGCCCCAGCATTTT.

The rearrangement links TRBV7-9 to TRBJ1-1; D ambiguous. Germline V gene sequence: CDR1 SEHNR, CDR2 FQNEAQ (reference sequence). This CDR3 is built from 13 residues. V dropped 4 bases and J dropped 1 base, with 7 bases sitting between them. The CDR3 coding sequence is TGTGCCAGCAGCTCCCAGGAGAACACTGAAGCTTTCTTT. It translates to CASSSQENTEAFF.